These 13 T cell receptor beta chains came from one sample sequenced in a study of cytomegalovirus exposure and HLA in healthy donors. The PCR made use of 60 Vbeta and 13 Jbeta primers. The table came from immunoSEQ multiplex PCR; TCRdb's copy has only in-frame clones and leaves some out. Recorded for this sample: 180,000 or so clones. The sequencing sample was made of PBMCs. Receptors were obtained from a boy between 10 and 17 years old in good health and CMV-seronegative.

V usage is TRBV7-3 and J usage is TRBJ1-5; the D is unclear. CDR1 SGHTA and CDR2 FQGTGA come from the germline V gene. The CDR3 contains 14 residues. V shed 4 bases and J shed 4 bases, with 11 bases lying between them. The CDR3 bases are TGTGCCAGCAGCTCATACTACACGAATCAGCCCCAGCATTTT. Its translation: CASSSYYTNQPQHF.

The chain couples TRBV5-5 to TRBJ1-1; 7 bases are a match to TRBD1. Trimming at V came to 5 bases and at J to 5 bases, leaving 9 bases not matched to a gene. The length of the CDR3 is 14 residues. Germline V gives CDR1 SGHKS, CDR2 YYEKEE (reference sequence). The CDR3 region has the DNA TGTGCCAGCAGGTCGACAGGGAAACGGACTGAAGCTTTCTTT. Its translation is CASRSTGKRTEAFF.

The chain carries TRBV2 and TRBJ2-6; D may be TRBD2 (6 bases). V shed 5 bases and J shed 0 bases, with 11 bases lying between them. Germline lookup yields CDR1 SNHLY and CDR2 FYNNEI. CDR3 length: 16 amino acids. The CDR3 reads CASSPGRFSGANVLTF. In DNA, the CDR3 is TGTGCCAGCAGTCCAGGGAGGTTCTCTGGGGCCAACGTCCTGACTTTC. The full variable domain, completed using reference TRBV2 and TRBJ2-6, is EPEVTQTPSHQVTQMGQEVILRCVPISNHLYFYWYRQILGQKVEFLVSFYNNEISEKSEIFDDQFSVERPDGSNFTLKIRSTKLEDSAMYFCASSPGRFSGANVLTFGAGSRLTVL.

The gene calls are TRBV6-1 and TRBJ1-5; 11 positions agree with TRBD1. Germline V gene sequence: CDR1 MNHNS, CDR2 SASEGT. V gave up 4 bases and J gave up 2 bases; unmatched junction bases: 13. The CDR3 consists of 19 residues. The CDR3 sequence: CASSGRTGGAGWGNQPQHF. In nucleotides, the CDR3 is TGTGCCAGCAGTGGAAGGACAGGGGGCGCAGGATGGGGCAATCAGCCCCAGCATTTT.

The chain employs TRBV5-1 and TRBJ2-1; possible D gene TRBD1, 5 bases. The CDR3 contains 14 residues. With 3 bases removed from V and 2 bases from J, the gap between germline ends came to 9 bases. Per the germline V gene, CDR1 is SGHRS and CDR2 is YFSETQ. Here the CDR3 reads CASSSGNPYNEQFF. CDR3 bases: TGCGCCAGCAGCTCAGGGAACCCCTACAATGAGCAGTTCTTC.

The chain uses TRBV4-1 and TRBJ2-7; 9 bases map to TRBD2. From germline, CDR1 is MGHRA and CDR2 YSYEKL. V dropped 1 base and J dropped 2; count of bases not matched to a gene: 6. The CDR3 spans 16 residues. This CDR3 is CASSQVASGATYEQYF. The CDR3 DNA is TGCGCCAGCAGCCAAGTAGCTAGCGGGGCAACCTACGAGCAGTACTTC.

The CDR3 DNA follows: TGTGCCAGCAGCTTAGTCTTAGCGGGGGGGATGGACGAGCAGTACTTC. This gives the protein CASSLVLAGGMDEQYF. V usage is TRBV7-9 and J usage is TRBJ2-7; TRBD2 agrees at 11 bases. Germline CDR1 reads SEHNR; CDR2 reads FQNEAQ (reference sequence). The CDR3 sequence is 16 residues long. V was pared by 1 base and J by 5 bases, with 7 bases of the junction left unmatched.

The chain couples TRBV7-9 to TRBJ2-2; TRBD2 matches 13 bases. V shed 5 bases, J shed 3 bases, and the junction held 9 bases outside the gene matches. The CDR3 spans 18 residues. Germline loops: CDR1 SEHNR, CDR2 FQNEAQ (reference sequence). The CDR3 spells CASSLGTGTSGDTGELFF. The CDR3, as DNA: TGTGCCAGCAGCCTGGGTACCGGGACTAGCGGGGACACCGGGGAGCTGTTTTTT.

V gene TRBV14 combines with J gene TRBJ2-3; D gene ambiguous. Trimming removed 1 base from V and 5 bases from J, with 10 bases in between. The V gene's germline CDR1 is SGHDN and CDR2 FVKESK. The CDR3 runs to 14 residues. The CDR3 here is CASSQGLLKDTQYF. CDR3 bases: TGTGCCAGCAGCCAAGGACTCCTCAAAGATACGCAGTATTTT.

This chain joins TRBV6-5 and TRBJ1-3, with 8 nucleotides matching TRBD1. V shed 10 bases and J 2 bases; nucleotides not matched to a gene: 10. Looked up from germline, CDR1 is MNHEY and CDR2 is SVGAGI. The CDR3 has 15 amino acids. The CDR3 here is CATRGGTGAGNTIYF. CDR3 bases: TGTGCCACCAGGGGGGGGACAGGCGCTGGAAACACCATATATTTT.

The chain combines TRBV9 with TRBJ1-4; TRBD1 aligns across 7 bases. Germline assignment: CDR1 SGDLS and CDR2 YYNGEE. This CDR3 contains 14 residues. J lost 5 bases, V lost 2 bases, and 3 bases had no gene match. The CDR3 nucleotides are TGTGCCAGCAGCGTTGGGACAGCAAATGAAAAACTGTTTTTT. Amino acid sequence: CASSVGTANEKLFF.

V gene TRBV4-1 combines with J gene TRBJ2-5; tentative D call: TRBD2 (6 bases). Trimming pared 8 bases from V and 3 bases from J, leaving 16 bases between. Germline V gene lookup returns CDR1 MGHRA and CDR2 YSYEKL. The CDR3 totals 14 residues. The CDR3 spells CASGDRDSEETQYF. The DNA of the CDR3 is TGCGCCAGCGGTGACCGGGACTCCGAAGAGACCCAGTACTTC.

The genes are TRBV7-9 and TRBJ1-1, with TRBD1 identical over 9 bases. The CDR3 consists of 14 residues. The germline V gene has CDR1 SEHNR and CDR2 FQNEAQ (reference sequence). With 8 bases clipped from V and 6 bases from J, the junction kept 10 bases outside the gene matches. CDR3 bases: TGTGCCAGCTCCCGGGACAGGGAGGGGGCTGAAGCTTTCTTT. It encodes CASSRDREGAEAFF.